Below, one TCR beta chain is given with its context. This sample is part of a study of blood T cell repertoires in COVID-19. At the level of the study: Specimens from acute and convalescent COVID-19 originated in the United States, Italy and Spain. From T cells, B-cell-depleted T cells, or PBMCs came the material, which was cDNA or gDNA.

V was cut by 4 bases and J by 2 bases, with 21 bases left in between. The CDR3 extends over 18 amino acids. Germline V gene lookup returns CDR1 MGHRA and CDR2 YSYEKL. This table comes from immunoSEQ multiplex PCR, and its TCRdb copy is limited to in-frame clones, with some not included. Of about 310,000 clones in the sample, about nine tenths were seen once. The TCR was taken from a man in his forties or fifties with active or convalescent COVID-19. The chain is built from TRBV4-1 and TRBJ2-1, with a weak D call TRBD2 (6 bases). The sequenced sample consisted of peripheral blood. The CDR3 DNA is TGCGCCAGCAGCCCCACGTCACCGCGGGAAACAACCTACAATGAGCAGTTCTTC. Protein sequence: CASSPTSPRETTYNEQFF.